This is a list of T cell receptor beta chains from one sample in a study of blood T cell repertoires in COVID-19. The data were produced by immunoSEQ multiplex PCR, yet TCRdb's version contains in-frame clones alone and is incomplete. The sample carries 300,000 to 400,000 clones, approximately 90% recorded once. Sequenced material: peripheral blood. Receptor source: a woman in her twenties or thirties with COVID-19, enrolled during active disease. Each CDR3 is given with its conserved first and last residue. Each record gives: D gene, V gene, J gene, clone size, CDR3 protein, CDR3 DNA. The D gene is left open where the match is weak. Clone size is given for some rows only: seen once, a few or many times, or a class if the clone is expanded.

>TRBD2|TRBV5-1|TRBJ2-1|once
CASSLESGGSSYNEQFF
TGCGCCAGCAGCTTGGAGAGCGGGGGGAGCTCCTACAATGAGCAGTTCTTC
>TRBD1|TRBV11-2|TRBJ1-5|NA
CASSLGLGQGNQPQHF
TGTGCCAGCAGCTTAGGACTGGGACAGGGAAATCAGCCCCAGCATTTT
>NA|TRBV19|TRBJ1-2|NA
CASRNQVDGYTF
TGTGCCAGTAGAAACCAGGTCGATGGCTACACCTTC
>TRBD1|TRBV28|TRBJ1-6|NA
CASSFPGTGSSYNSPLHF
TGTGCCAGCAGTTTCCCGGGGACAGGTAGCTCCTATAATTCACCCCTCCACTTT
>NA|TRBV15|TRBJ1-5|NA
CATSRTEPQPQHF
TGTGCCACCAGCAGAACAGAACCACAGCCCCAGCATTTT
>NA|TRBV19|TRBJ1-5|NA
CASSISSDSNQPQHF
TGTGCCAGTAGTATTTCCAGCGACAGCAATCAGCCCCAGCATTTT
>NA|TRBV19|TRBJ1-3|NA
CASSPARGVTGNTIYF
TGTGCCAGTAGCCCGGCTCGGGGGGTGACTGGAAACACCATATATTTT
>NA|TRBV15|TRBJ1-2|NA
CATSRKTGYGYTF
TGTGCCACCAGCAGAAAGACAGGCTATGGCTACACCTTC
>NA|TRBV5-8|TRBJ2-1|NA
CASSLVIEGTEQFF
TGTGCCAGCAGCTTGGTCATCGAAGGGACAGAGCAGTTCTTC
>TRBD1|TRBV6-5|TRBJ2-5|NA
CASSYAVTGGQETQYF
TGTGCCAGCAGTTACGCTGTGACAGGGGGCCAAGAGACCCAGTACTTC
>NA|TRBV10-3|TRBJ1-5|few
CAISPGGLQPQHF
TGTGCCATCAGCCCAGGAGGGTTGCAGCCCCAGCATTTT
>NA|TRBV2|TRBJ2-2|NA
CASNGWRGLTGELFF
TGTGCCAGCAACGGGTGGAGGGGGCTCACCGGGGAGCTGTTTTTT
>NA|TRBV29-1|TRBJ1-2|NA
CSVSQLHESYTF
TGCAGCGTTTCACAGTTACACGAGTCCTACACCTTC
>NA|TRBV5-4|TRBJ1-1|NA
CASSLPDPRPTEAFF
TGTGCCAGCAGCTTGCCCGACCCTAGGCCCACTGAAGCTTTCTTT
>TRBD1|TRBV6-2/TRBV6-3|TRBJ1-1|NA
CASSMPHSGQGNTEAFF
TGTGCCAGCAGTATGCCCCATTCGGGACAGGGAAACACTGAAGCTTTCTTT
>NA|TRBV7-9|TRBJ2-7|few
CASSASAYEQYF
TGTGCCAGCAGCGCGTCCGCCTACGAGCAGTACTTC
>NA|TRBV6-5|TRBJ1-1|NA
CASIAGQNMNTEAFF
TGTGCCAGCATTGCCGGACAGAACATGAACACTGAAGCTTTCTTT
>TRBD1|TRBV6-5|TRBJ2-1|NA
CASRSGTGGFNEQFF
TGTGCCAGCAGGTCCGGGACAGGGGGCTTTAATGAGCAGTTCTTC
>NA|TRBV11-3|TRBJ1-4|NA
CASSKEYGEKLFF
TGTGCCAGCAGCAAAGAGTACGGTGAAAAACTGTTTTTT
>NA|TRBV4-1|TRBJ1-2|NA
CASSLTPGTYGDYGYTF
TGCGCCAGCAGCCTCACCCCCGGGACTTACGGGGACTATGGCTACACCTTC
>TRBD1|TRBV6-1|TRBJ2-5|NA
CASSETGDQETQYF
TGTGCCAGCAGTGAAACAGGGGACCAAGAGACCCAGTACTTC
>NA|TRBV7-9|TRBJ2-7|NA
CASSSAPTVSYEQYF
TGTGCCAGCAGCTCAGCCCCCACGGTCTCCTACGAGCAGTACTTC
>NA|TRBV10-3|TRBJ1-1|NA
CAISGPGVNTEAFF
TGTGCCATCAGTGGACCGGGAGTGAACACTGAAGCTTTCTTT